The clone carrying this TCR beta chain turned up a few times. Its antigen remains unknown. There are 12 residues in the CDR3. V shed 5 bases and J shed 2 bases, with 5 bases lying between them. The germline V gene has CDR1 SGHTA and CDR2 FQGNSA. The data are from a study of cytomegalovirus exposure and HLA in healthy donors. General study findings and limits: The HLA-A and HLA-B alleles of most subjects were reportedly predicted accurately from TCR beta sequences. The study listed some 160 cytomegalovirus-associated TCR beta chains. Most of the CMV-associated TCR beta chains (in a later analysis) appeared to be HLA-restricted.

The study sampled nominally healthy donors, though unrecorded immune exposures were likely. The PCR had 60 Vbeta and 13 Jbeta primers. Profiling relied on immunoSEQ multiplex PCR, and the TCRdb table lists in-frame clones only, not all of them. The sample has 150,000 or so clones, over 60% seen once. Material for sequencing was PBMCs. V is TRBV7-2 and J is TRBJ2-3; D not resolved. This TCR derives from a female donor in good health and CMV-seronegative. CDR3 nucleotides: TGTGCCAGCAGCCGTAACACAGATACGCAGTATTTT. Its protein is CASSRNTDTQYF. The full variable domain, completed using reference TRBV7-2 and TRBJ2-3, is GAGVSQSPSNKVTEKGKDVELRCDPISGHTALYWYRQSLGQGLEFLIYFQGNSAPDKSGLPSDRFSAERTGGSVSTLTIQRTQQEDSAVYLCASSRNTDTQYFGPGTRLTVL.